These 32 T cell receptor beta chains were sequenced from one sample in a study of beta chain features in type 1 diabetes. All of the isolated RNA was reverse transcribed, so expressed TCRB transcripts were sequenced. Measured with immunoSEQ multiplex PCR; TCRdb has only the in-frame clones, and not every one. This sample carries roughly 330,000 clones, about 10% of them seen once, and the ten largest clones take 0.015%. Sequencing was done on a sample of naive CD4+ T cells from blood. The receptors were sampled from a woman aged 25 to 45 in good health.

The CDR3 region is CASSFLTSVSGEQYF. Here the CDR3 DNA reads TGTGCCAGCAGCTTCCTAACTAGCGTATCCGGCGAGCAGTACTTC. V usage is TRBV7-9 and J usage is TRBJ2-7; 7 nucleotides match TRBD2. Germline-derived CDR1 and CDR2 are SEHNR and FQNEAQ (reference sequence). This CDR3 comprises 15 residues. V was clipped by 3 bases and J by 6 bases; unmatched bases: 11.

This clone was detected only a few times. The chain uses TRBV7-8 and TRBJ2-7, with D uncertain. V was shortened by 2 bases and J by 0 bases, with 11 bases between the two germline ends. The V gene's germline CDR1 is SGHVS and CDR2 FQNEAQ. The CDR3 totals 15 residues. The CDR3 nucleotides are TGTGCCAGCAGCTTAAGTGGTCGGAGCTCCTACGAGCAGTACTTC. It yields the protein CASSLSGRSSYEQYF.

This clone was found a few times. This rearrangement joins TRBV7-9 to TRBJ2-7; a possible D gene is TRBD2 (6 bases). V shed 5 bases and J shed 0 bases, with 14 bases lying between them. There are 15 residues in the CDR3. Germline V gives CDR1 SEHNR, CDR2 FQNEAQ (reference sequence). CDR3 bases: TGTGCCAGCAGCCTCATAAGCGGGTACTCCTACGAGCAGTACTTC. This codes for CASSLISGYSYEQYF.

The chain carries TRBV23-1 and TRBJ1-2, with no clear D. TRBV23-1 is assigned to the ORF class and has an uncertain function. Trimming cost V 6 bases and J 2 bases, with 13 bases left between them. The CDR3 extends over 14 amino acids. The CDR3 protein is CASSPREANYGYTF. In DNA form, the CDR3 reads TGCGCCAGCAGCCCTCGGGAGGCGAACTATGGCTACACCTTC.

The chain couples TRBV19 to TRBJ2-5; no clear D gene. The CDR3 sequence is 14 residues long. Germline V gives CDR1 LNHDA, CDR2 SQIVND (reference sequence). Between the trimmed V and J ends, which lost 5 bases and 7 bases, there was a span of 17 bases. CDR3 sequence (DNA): TGTGCCAGTAGTTCCGGTCAAACTCGAGGGACCCAGTACTTC. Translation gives CASSSGQTRGTQYF.

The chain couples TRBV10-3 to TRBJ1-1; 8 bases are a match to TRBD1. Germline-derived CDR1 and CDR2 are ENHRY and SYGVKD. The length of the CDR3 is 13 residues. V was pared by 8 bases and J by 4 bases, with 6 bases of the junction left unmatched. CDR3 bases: TGTGCCATCGCAGGGGGCGTCGGCACTGAAGCTTTCTTT. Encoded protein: CAIAGGVGTEAFF.

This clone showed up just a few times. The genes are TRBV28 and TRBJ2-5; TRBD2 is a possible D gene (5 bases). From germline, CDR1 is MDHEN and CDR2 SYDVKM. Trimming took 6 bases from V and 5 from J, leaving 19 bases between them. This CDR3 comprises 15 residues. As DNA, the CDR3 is TGTGCCAGCAGGCTGGGTCGGTCGGGGTGGGAGACCCAGTACTTC. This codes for CASRLGRSGWETQYF.

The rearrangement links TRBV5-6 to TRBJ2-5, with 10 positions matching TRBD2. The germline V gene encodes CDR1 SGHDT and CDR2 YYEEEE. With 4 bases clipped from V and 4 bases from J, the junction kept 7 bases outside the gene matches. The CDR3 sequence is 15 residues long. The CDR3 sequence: CASSPGTSGIETQYF. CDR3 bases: TGTGCCAGCAGCCCCGGTACTAGCGGGATAGAGACCCAGTACTTC.

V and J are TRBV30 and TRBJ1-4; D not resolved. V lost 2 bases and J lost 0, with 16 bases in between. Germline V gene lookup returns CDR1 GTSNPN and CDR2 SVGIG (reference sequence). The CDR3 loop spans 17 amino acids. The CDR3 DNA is TGTGCCTGGAGTACTCCGTCGTCCGGGTCAACTAATGAAAAACTGTTTTTT. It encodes CAWSTPSSGSTNEKLFF.

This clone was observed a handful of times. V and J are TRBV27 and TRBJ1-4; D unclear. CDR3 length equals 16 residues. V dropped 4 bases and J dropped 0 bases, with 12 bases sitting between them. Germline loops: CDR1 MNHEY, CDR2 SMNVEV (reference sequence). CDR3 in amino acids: CASSSRSRTTNEKLFF. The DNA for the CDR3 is TGTGCCAGCAGTTCCCGGAGTCGGACAACTAATGAAAAACTGTTTTTT.

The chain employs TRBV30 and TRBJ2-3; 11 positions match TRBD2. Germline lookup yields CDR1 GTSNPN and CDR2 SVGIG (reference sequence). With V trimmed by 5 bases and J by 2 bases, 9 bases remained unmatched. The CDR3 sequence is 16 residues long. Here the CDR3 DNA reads TGTGCCTGGGGGACATCTAGCGGGAGGCCCACAGATACGCAGTATTTT. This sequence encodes CAWGTSSGRPTDTQYF.

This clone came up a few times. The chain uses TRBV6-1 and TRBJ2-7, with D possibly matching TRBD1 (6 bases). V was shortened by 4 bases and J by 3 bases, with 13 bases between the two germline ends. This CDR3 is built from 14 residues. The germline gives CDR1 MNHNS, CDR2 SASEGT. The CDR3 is CASSAIRDNYEQYF. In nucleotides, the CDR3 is TGTGCCAGCAGTGCTATCCGGGACAACTACGAGCAGTACTTC.

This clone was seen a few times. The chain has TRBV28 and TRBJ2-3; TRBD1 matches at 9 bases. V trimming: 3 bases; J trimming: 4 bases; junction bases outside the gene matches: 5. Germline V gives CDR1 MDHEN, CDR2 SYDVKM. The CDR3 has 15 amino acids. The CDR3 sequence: CASSLVQGASDTQYF. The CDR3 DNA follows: TGTGCCAGCAGTTTGGTACAGGGGGCCTCAGATACGCAGTATTTT.

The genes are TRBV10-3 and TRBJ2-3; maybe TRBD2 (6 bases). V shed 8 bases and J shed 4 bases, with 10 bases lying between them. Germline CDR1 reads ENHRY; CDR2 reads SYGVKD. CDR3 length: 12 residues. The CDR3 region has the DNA TGTGCCATCGGAGGGCTACCAGATACGCAGTATTTT. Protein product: CAIGGLPDTQYF.

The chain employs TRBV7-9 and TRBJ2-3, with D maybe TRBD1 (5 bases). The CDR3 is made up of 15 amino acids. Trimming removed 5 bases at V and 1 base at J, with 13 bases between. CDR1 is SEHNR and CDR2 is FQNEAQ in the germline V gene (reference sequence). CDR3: CASSVDTKGTDTQYF. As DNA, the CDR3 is TGTGCCAGCAGCGTGGACACTAAGGGCACAGATACGCAGTATTTT.

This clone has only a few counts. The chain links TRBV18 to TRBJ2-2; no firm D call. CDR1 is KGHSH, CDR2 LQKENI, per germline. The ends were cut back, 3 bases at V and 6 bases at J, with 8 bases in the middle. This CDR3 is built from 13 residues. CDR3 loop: CASSPILSGELFF. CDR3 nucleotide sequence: TGTGCCAGCTCACCGATCCTATCCGGGGAGCTGTTTTTT.

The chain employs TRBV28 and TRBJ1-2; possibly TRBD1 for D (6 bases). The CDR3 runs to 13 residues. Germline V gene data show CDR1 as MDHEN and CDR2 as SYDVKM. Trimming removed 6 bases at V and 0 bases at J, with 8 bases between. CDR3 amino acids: CASRRTANYGYTF. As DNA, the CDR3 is TGTGCCAGCAGGCGGACAGCTAACTATGGCTACACCTTC.

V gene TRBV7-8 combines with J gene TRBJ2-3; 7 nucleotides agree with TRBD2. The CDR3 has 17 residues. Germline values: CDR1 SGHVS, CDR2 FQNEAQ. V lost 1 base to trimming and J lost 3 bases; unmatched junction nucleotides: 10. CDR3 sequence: CASSLEIMASGTDTQYF. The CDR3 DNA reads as TGTGCCAGCAGCTTAGAGATAATGGCTAGCGGAACAGATACGCAGTATTTT.

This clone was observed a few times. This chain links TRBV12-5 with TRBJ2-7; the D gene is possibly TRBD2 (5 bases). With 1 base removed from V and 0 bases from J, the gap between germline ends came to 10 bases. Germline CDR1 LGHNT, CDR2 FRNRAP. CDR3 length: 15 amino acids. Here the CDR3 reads CASGLGLGSSYEQYF. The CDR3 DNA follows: TGTGCTAGTGGTTTGGGACTGGGGAGCTCCTACGAGCAGTACTTC.

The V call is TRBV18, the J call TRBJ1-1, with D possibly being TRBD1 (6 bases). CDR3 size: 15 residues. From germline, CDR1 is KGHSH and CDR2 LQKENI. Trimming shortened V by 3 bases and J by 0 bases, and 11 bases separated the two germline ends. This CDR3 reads CASSPGQDLNTEAFF. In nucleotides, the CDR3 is TGTGCCAGCTCACCGGGACAAGACCTGAACACTGAAGCTTTCTTT.

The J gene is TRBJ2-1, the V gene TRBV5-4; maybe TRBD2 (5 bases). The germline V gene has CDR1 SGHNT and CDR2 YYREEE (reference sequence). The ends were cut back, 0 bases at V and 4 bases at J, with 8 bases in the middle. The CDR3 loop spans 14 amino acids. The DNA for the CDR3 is TGTGCCAGCAGCTTGGTAGCGAATTACAATGAGCAGTTCTTC. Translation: CASSLVANYNEQFF.

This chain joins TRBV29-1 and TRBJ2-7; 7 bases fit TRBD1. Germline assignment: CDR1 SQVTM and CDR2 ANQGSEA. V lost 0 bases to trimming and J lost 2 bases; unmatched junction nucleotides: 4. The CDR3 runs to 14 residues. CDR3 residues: CSVEEFQGAYEQYF. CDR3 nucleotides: TGCAGCGTTGAAGAATTTCAGGGGGCCTACGAGCAGTACTTC.

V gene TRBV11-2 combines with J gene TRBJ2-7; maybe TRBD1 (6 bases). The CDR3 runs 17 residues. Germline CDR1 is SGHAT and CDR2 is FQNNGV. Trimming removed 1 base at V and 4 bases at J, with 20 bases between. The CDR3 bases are TGTGCCAGCAGCTTAGCTCCCGGTATCACAGGGCAATACGAGCAGTACTTC. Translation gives CASSLAPGITGQYEQYF.

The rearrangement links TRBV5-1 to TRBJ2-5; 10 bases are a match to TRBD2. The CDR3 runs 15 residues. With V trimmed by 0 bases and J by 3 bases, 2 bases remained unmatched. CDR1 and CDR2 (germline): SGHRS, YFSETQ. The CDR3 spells CASSLVLAGEETQYF. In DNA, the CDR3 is TGCGCCAGCAGCTTGGTCCTAGCGGGAGAAGAGACCCAGTACTTC. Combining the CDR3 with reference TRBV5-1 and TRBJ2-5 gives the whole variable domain KAGVTQTPRYLIKTRGQQVTLSCSPISGHRSVSWYQQTPGQGLQFLFEYFSETQRNKGNFPGRFSGRQFSNSRSEMNVSTLELGDSALYLCASSLVLAGEETQYFGPGTRLLVL.

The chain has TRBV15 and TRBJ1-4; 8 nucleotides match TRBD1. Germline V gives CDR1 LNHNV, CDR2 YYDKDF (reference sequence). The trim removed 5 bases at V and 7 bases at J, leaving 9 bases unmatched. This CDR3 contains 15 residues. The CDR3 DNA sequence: TGTGCCACCAGCCCACGGACAGGGAAGACTGAAAAACTGTTTTTT. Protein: CATSPRTGKTEKLFF.

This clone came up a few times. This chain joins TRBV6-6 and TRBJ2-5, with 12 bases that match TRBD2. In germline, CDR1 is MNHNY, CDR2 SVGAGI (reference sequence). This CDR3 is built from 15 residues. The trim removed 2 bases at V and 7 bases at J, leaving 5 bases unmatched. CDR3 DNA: TGTGCCAGCAGTTACAGCTCGACTAGCGGGGGGACCCAGTACTTC. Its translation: CASSYSSTSGGTQYF.

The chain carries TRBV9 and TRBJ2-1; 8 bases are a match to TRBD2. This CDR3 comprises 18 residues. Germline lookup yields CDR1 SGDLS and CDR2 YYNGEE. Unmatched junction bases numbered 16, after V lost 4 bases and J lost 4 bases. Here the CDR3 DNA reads TGTGCCAGCAGCCAAACCAACCCGGGTAGCGGGGTTTACAATGAGCAGTTCTTC. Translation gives CASSQTNPGSGVYNEQFF.

The CDR3 sequence is CASSLAPPGSSGRHYNEQFF. In nucleotides, the CDR3 is TGCGCCAGCAGCTTGGCACCGCCCGGGTCTAGCGGGAGACACTACAATGAGCAGTTCTTC. This chain links TRBV5-1 with TRBJ2-1; the match to TRBD2 covers 10 bases. The V and J ends lost 0 bases and 3 bases, in that order; junction bases with no gene match: 15. Per germline, CDR1 SGHRS and CDR2 YFSETQ. The CDR3 runs 20 residues.

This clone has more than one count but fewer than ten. CDR3 region: CASSFGVHEQFF. The CDR3, as DNA: TGTGCCAGCAGCTTTGGAGTCCATGAGCAGTTCTTC. This chain joins TRBV11-2 and TRBJ2-1; D gene ambiguous. Deletions cut 3 bases from V and 8 bases from J, with 8 bases between. Per germline, CDR1 SGHAT and CDR2 FQNNGV. The CDR3 runs to 12 residues.

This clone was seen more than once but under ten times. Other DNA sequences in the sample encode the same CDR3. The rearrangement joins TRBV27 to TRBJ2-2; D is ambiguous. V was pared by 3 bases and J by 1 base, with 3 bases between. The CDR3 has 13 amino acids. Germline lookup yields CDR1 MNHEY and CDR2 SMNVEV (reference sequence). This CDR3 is CASSFLNTGELFF. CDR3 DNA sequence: TGTGCCAGCAGTTTCTTGAACACCGGGGAGCTGTTTTTT.

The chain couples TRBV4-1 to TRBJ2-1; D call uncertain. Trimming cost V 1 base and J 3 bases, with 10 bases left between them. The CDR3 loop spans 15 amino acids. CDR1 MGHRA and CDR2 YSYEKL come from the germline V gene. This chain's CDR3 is CASSQGQNDYNEQFF. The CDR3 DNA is TGCGCCAGCAGCCAAGGACAAAACGACTACAATGAGCAGTTCTTC.

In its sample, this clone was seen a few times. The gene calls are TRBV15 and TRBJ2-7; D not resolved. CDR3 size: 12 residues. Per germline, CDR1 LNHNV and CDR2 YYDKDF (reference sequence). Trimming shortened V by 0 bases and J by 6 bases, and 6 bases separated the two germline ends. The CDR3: CATSREVREQYF. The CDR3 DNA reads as TGTGCCACCAGCAGAGAGGTGCGCGAGCAGTACTTC.